The 2 T cell receptor beta chains below come from one sample, sequenced in a study of T cell clonotyping in hematopoietic cell transplantation. Libraries were prepared by immunoSEQ multiplex PCR; TCRdb keeps only in-frame clonotypes and omits some of them. The sample shows around 37,000 clones, about 95% of them seen only once. Specimen: peripheral blood mononuclear cells. Receptors originate from a man between 25 and 39 years old in good health. Some clones in this sample may be carry-over from other donors' samples.

This chain connects TRBV6-9 to TRBJ2-2; D tentatively reads TRBD1 or TRBD2 (5 bases each). This CDR3 region has 16 residues. The germline V gene encodes CDR1 MNHGY and CDR2 SVAAGI. With 9 bases removed from V and 5 bases from J, the gap between germline ends came to 22 bases. In DNA, the CDR3 is TGTGCCAGGAAGGGAAGGTGGGGGATGGGGACCGGGGAGCTGTTTTTT. It translates to CARKGRWGMGTGELFF.

The chain carries TRBV19 and TRBJ2-1, with D possibly matching TRBD2 (6 bases). This CDR3 contains 17 residues. Germline lookup yields CDR1 LNHDA and CDR2 SQIVND (reference sequence). The V gene lost 0 bases and the J gene lost 1 base, with 13 bases spanning the gap. CDR3 protein: CASSIDLGGSSYNEQFF. The CDR3 DNA reads as TGTGCCAGTAGTATAGATCTGGGGGGATCGTCCTACAATGAGCAGTTCTTC.